The following is a T cell receptor beta chain sequence with its context. Antigen: not known. This specimen comes from a study of T cell responses to AZD1222 COVID-19 vaccine. The overall study: Pooling was applied to second doses at about 4 or about 12 weeks. Study-level findings and limits: Unmutated variant regions are reportedly targeted by nearly half of spike-specific TCRs.

Profiled with immunoSEQ multiplex PCR; TCRdb holds only in-frame clones, not every one. Here the sample spans over 130,000 clones, 94% being singletons. The V end was cut by 5 bases, the J end by 0 bases, with 8 bases between. Germline values: CDR1 LNHDA, CDR2 SQIVND (reference sequence). This CDR3 contains 14 residues. The V call is TRBV19, the J call TRBJ1-3, with D hard to call. The TCR sequence derives from an adult in good health. The sample here was peripheral blood, taken on day 0 of AZD1222 vaccination. The CDR3 loop is CASSVSGSGNTIYF. As DNA, the CDR3 is TGTGCCAGTAGTGTATCGGGCTCTGGAAACACCATATATTTT. The entire variable domain, with the rest obtained from reference TRBV19 and TRBJ1-3, is as follows: DGGITQSPKYLFRKEGQNVTLSCEQNLNHDAMYWYRQDPGQGLRLIYYSQIVNDFQKGDIAEGYSVSREKKESFPLTVTSAQKNPTAFYLCASSVSGSGNTIYFGEGSWLTVV.